The 12 T cell receptor beta chains listed next were all sequenced from one sample in a study of blood T cell repertoires in COVID-19. Profiled with immunoSEQ multiplex PCR; TCRdb holds only in-frame clones, not every one. The data hold more than 250,000 clones, with 87% observed a single time. Sequences were obtained from peripheral blood. These receptors all come from a man over 45 with active or convalescent COVID-19.

The chain has TRBV6-4 and TRBJ1-6; D is uncertain. The CDR3 has 13 amino acids. Trimming stripped 2 bases from V and 9 bases from J, with 8 bases between. Germline V gene lookup returns CDR1 MRHNA and CDR2 SNTAGT. CDR3 coding DNA: TGTGCCAGCAGTGACGAGTATGGTTCACCCCTCCACTTT. It yields the protein CASSDEYGSPLHF.

The V gene is TRBV3-1 (or the pseudogene TRBV3-2), the J gene TRBJ2-4, with a tentative D call TRBD2 (7 bases). There are 16 residues in the CDR3. Trimming stripped 0 bases from V and 3 bases from J, with 12 bases between. Per germline, CDR1 LGHDT and CDR2 YNNKEL (reference sequence). CDR3 nucleotides: TGTGCCAGCAGCCAAGAGAACGGGGGGCACAAAAACATTCAGTACTTC. Protein sequence: CASSQENGGHKNIQYF.

CDR3 sequence: CAWSLRPGDTSYPYEQYF. In DNA form, the CDR3 reads TGTGCCTGGAGTTTGCGGCCCGGGGACACCAGCTACCCCTACGAGCAGTACTTC. The chain carries TRBV30 and TRBJ2-7, with a weak D call TRBD1 (6 bases). The CDR3 extends over 18 amino acids. Germline CDR1 is GTSNPN and CDR2 is SVGIG (reference sequence). Trimming cost V 2 bases and J 2 bases, with 25 bases left between them.

J is TRBJ2-3 and V is TRBV5-8, with 11 bases lining up with TRBD2. The CDR3 is 16 amino acids. The ends lost 4 bases at V and 2 bases at J; junction bases unmatched: 6. The germline gives CDR1 SGHTS, CDR2 YDEGEE. As DNA, the CDR3 is TGTGCCAGCAGCATGGGACTAGCGGCAACCACAGATACGCAGTATTTT. Translating it yields CASSMGLAATTDTQYF.

The chain links TRBV6-1 to TRBJ2-4; 7 nucleotides align to TRBD1. V dropped 1 base and J dropped 0; count of bases not matched to a gene: 3. CDR1 is MNHNS, CDR2 SASEGT, per germline. This CDR3 is 16 amino acids long. The CDR3 sequence: CASSEGGQLAKNIQYF. The CDR3 nucleotides are TGTGCCAGCAGTGAAGGGGGACAGTTAGCCAAAAACATTCAGTACTTC.

This clone occurred once. The V gene is TRBV5-1, the J gene TRBJ2-4; TRBD1 matches at 10 bases. Germline trimming cut 3 bases from V and 6 bases from J; bases unmatched to any gene: 6. Germline V CDR1 and CDR2: SGHRS, YFSETQ. The CDR3 runs 15 residues. As DNA, the CDR3 is TGCGCCAGCAGCTCGACCGGGACAGGGGTAAACATTCAGTACTTC. Its translation: CASSSTGTGVNIQYF.

The chain carries TRBV10-1 and TRBJ2-2; D gene uncertain. V dropped 3 bases and J dropped 5 bases, with 10 bases sitting between them. This CDR3 has 14 amino acids. Per germline, CDR1 WNHNN and CDR2 SYGVQD (reference sequence). CDR3 nucleotide sequence: TGCGCCAGCAGTGAAACCACTTATACCGGGGAGCTGTTTTTT. Protein sequence: CASSETTYTGELFF.

The chain employs TRBV3-1 (or the pseudogene TRBV3-2) and TRBJ2-5; TRBD1 matches at 8 bases. V lost 4 bases, J lost 1 base, and 2 bases stayed unmatched. Germline CDR1 and CDR2: LGHDT and YNNKEL (reference sequence). CDR3 length: 14 residues. The CDR3 spells CASSRGQGQETQYF. The CDR3 DNA sequence: TGTGCCAGCAGCCGCGGACAGGGCCAAGAGACCCAGTACTTC.

The chain links TRBV18 to TRBJ1-1; D ambiguous. This CDR3 region has 19 residues. V lost 1 base and J 3 bases, leaving 24 bases between the germline ends. Germline lookup yields CDR1 KGHSH and CDR2 LQKENI. The CDR3 loop reads CASSPRRAGASSRDTEAFF. Written as DNA, the CDR3 is TGTGCCAGCTCACCACGGAGGGCAGGAGCCTCCTCACGGGACACTGAAGCTTTCTTT.

The rearrangement links TRBV5-3 to TRBJ2-1, with D maybe TRBD2 (7 bases). TRBV5-3 is marked as an open reading frame, function uncertain. The ends were cut back, 0 bases at V and 0 bases at J, with 19 bases in the middle. This CDR3 is 19 amino acids long. CDR3 DNA: TGTGCCAGAAGCTTGGCCAATGGTGGGGGGGCCCACTCCTACAATGAGCAGTTCTTC. This gives the protein CARSLANGGGAHSYNEQFF.

The rearrangement uses TRBV5-1 and TRBJ2-7; maybe TRBD1 (6 bases). CDR1 SGHRS and CDR2 YFSETQ come from the germline V gene. V was trimmed by 0 bases and J by 7 bases, leaving 17 bases between them. The CDR3 is 15 residues long. Here the CDR3 reads CASSLVTGSSLEQYF. The CDR3 DNA reads TGCGCCAGCAGCTTGGTGACAGGAAGTTCCCTGGAGCAGTACTTC. The full variable domain, its missing parts supplied by reference TRBV5-1 and TRBJ2-7, is KAGVTQTPRYLIKTRGQQVTLSCSPISGHRSVSWYQQTPGQGLQFLFEYFSETQRNKGNFPGRFSGRQFSNSRSEMNVSTLELGDSALYLCASSLVTGSSLEQYFGPGTRLTVT.

Comment on this clone: Distinct nucleotide sequences in the sample also encode this CDR3. CDR3 region: CASSLDRGGEQYF. The CDR3 region has the DNA TGTGCCAGCAGCTTGGACAGGGGTGGAGAGCAGTACTTC. This chain joins TRBV5-4 and TRBJ2-7; 7 bases are shared with TRBD1. V lost 0 bases and J lost 7; bases outside the gene matches: 4. This CDR3 contains 13 residues. Germline V lookup: CDR1 SGHNT, CDR2 YYREEE (reference sequence).